This T cell receptor (beta chain) was documented in a study of T cell clonality in common variable immunodeficiency. Findings and limits, study-wide: CVID subjects shared fewer TCRbeta clones than healthy controls did. Compared with healthy controls, CVID subjects showed increased TCRbeta clonality, mostly in about a third. Authors noted CVID clonality's cause needs subpopulation repertoire sequencing.

Sequencing was performed with immunoSEQ multiplex PCR; in TCRdb, only in-frame clones are kept and a portion is missing. Recorded here are approximately 64,000 clones, none singletons. This clone was seen many times. Its antigen is as yet unknown. Patients and controls were mostly of Caucasian heritage. The sequencing sample was made of peripheral blood mononuclear cells. The receptor was isolated from a person aged 18 to 75 in good health.

CDR3 DNA, as far as it was read: TGCAGTGCCCCCCTACTAAGGGAA. Amino acids: CSAPLLRE. The full CDR3 protein reads CSAPLLREAFF. The V and J genes are TRBV20-1 and TRBJ1-1; D gene unclear. The sequenced fragment ends 3 residues before the CDR3 boundary, so the rest is inferred from the germline J gene. The CDR3 is 11 residues long. Germline CDR1 DFQATT, CDR2 SNEGSKA (reference sequence).